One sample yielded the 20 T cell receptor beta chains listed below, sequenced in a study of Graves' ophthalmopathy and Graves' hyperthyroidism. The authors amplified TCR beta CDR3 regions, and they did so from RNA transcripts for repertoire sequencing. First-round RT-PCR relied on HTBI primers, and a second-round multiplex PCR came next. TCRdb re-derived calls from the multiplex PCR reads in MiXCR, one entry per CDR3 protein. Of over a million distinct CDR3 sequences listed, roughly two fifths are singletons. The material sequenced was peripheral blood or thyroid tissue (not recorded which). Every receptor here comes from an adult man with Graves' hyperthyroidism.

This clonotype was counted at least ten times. CDR3 DNA: TGTGCCAGCAGTCCCTGGGACAGGGGTAATTCACCCCTCCACTTT. This encodes CASSPWDRGNSPLHF. The chain links TRBV12-3 or TRBV12-4 to TRBJ1-6; 10 bases match TRBD1. With 5 bases clipped from V and 6 bases from J, the junction kept 4 bases outside the gene matches. The CDR3 contains 15 residues.

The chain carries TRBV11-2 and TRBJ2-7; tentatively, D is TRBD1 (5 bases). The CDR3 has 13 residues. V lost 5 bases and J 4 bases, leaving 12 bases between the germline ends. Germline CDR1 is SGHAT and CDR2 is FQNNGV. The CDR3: CASSHETAYEQYF. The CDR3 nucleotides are TGTGCCAGCAGCCACGAGACAGCTTACGAGCAGTACTTC.

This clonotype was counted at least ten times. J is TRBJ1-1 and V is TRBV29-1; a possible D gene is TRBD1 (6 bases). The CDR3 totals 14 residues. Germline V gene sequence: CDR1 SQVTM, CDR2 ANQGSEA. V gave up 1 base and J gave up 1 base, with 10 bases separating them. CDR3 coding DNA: TGCAGCGTTGAAGGTGGACAGCCGAACACTGAAGCTTTCTTT. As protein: CSVEGGQPNTEAFF.

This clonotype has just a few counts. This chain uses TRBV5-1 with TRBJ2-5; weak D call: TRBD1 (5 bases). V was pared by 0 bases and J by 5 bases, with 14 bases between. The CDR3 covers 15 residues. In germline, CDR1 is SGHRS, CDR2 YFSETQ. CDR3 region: CASSLGGSWYETQYF. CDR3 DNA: TGCGCCAGCAGCTTGGGGGGCAGCTGGTACGAGACCCAGTACTTC.

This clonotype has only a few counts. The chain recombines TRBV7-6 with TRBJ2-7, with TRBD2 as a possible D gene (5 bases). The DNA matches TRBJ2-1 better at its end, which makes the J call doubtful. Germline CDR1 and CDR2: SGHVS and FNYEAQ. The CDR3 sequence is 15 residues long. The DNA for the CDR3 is TGTGCCAGCAGCGGACGGGCCCTAGCCCACAATGAGCAGTTCTTC. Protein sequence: CASSGRALAHNEQFF.

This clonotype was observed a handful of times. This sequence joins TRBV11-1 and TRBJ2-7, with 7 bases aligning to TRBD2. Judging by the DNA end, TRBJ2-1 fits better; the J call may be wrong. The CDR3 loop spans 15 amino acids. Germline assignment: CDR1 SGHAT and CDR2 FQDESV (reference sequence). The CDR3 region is CASSLRSGELEGQFF. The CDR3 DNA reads TGTGCCAGCAGTTTAAGGAGCGGGGAGCTGGAGGGGCAGTTCTTC.

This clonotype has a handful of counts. In DNA, the CDR3 is TGTGCCAGCAGGCCGTACAGGGGTCCAAGCTCTGGGGCCAACGTCCTGACTTTC. It specifies CASRPYRGPSSGANVLTF. The chain is built from TRBV6-5 and TRBJ2-6; TRBD1 matches 7 bases. Trimming cost V 6 bases and J 0 bases; bases outside gene matches: 11. Germline V gene sequence: CDR1 MNHEY, CDR2 SVGAGI. The CDR3 totals 18 residues.

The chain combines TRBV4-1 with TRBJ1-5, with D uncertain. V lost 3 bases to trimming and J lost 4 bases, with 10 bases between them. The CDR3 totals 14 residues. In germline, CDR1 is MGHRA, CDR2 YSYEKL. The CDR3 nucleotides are TGCGCCAGCAGCCAGACACAGCTGAATCAGCCCCAGCATTTT. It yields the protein CASSQTQLNQPQHF.

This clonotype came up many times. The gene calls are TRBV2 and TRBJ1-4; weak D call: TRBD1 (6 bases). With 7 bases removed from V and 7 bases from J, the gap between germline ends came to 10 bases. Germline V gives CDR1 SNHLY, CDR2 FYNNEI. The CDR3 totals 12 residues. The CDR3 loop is CASNRGSEKLFF. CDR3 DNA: TGTGCCAGCAATAGGGGGAGTGAAAAACTGTTTTTT.

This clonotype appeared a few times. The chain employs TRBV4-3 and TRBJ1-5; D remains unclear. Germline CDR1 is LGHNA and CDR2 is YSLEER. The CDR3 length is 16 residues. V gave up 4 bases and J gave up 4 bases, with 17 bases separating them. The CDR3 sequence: CASSPFLGSLNQPQHF. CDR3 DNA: TGCGCCAGCAGCCCTTTTTTGGGTAGCCTTAATCAGCCCCAGCATTTT.

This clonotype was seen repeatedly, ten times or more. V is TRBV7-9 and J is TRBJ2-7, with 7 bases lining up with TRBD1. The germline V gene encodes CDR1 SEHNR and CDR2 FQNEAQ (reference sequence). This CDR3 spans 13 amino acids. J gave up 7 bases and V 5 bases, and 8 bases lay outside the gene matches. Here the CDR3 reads CASSPKGADEQYF. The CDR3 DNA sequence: TGTGCCAGCAGCCCTAAGGGGGCGGATGAGCAGTACTTC.

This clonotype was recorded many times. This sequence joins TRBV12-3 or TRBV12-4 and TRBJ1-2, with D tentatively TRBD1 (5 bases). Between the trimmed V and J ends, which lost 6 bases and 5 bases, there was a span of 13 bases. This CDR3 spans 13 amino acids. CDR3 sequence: CASRPPGEYGYTF. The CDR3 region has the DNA TGTGCCAGCAGGCCGCCGGGGGAATATGGCTACACCTTC.

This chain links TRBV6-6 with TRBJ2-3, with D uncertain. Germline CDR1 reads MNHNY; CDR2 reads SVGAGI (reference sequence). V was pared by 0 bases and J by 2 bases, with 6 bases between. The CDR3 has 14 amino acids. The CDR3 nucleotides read TGTGCCAGCAGTTACTCCTTCTTCACAGATACGCAGTATTTT. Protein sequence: CASSYSFFTDTQYF.

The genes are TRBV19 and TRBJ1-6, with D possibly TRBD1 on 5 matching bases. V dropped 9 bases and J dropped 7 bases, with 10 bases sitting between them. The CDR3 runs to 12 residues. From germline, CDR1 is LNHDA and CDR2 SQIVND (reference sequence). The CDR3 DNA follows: TGTGCCAGCAGGGACCAAAATTCACCCCTCCACTTT. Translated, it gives CASRDQNSPLHF. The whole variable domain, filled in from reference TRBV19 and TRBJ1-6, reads DGGITQSPKYLFRKEGQNVTLSCEQNLNHDAMYWYRQDPGQGLRLIYYSQIVNDFQKGDIAEGYSVSREKKESFPLTVTSAQKNPTAFYLCASRDQNSPLHFGNGTRLTVT.

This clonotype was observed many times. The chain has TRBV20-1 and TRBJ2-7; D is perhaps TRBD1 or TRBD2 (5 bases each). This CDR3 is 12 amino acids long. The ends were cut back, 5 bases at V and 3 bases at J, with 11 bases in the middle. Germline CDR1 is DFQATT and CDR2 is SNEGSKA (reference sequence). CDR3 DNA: TGCAGTGCTGCCGGGACCCTCTACGAGCAGTACTTC. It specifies CSAAGTLYEQYF.

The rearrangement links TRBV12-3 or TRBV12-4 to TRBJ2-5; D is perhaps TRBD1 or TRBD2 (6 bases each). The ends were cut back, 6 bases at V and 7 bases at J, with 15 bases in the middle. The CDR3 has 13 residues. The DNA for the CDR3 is TGTGCCAGCAGATTACAGGGAGGCGTGACCCAGTACTTC. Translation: CASRLQGGVTQYF.

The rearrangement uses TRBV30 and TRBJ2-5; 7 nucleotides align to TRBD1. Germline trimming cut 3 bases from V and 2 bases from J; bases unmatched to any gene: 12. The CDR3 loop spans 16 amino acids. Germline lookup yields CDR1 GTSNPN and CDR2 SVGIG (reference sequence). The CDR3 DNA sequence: TGTGCCTGGAGCCCGGACTCGACAGGGTGGCAAGAGACCCAGTACTTC. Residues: CAWSPDSTGWQETQYF.

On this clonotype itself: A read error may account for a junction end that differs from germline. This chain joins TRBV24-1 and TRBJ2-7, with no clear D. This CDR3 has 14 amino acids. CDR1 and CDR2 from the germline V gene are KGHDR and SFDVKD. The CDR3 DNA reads TGCGCCGCCACTCGGTCACCATTATTCAGAGAGCAGTACTTC. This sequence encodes CAATRSPLFREQYF.

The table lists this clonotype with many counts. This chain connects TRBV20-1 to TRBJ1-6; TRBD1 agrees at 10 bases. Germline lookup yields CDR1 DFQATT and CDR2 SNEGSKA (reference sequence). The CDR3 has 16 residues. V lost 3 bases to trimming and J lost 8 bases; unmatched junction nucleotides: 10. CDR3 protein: CSASGLGTGVDSPLHF. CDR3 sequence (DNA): TGCAGTGCTAGTGGCTTAGGGACAGGGGTCGATTCACCCCTCCACTTT.

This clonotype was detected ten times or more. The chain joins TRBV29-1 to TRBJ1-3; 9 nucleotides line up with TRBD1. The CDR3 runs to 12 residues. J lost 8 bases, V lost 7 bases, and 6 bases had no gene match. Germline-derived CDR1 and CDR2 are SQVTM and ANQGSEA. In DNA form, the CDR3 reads TGCAGCGGAGGGGACAGGGCGGACACCATATATTTT. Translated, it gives CSGGDRADTIYF. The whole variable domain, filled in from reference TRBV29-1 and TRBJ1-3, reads SAVISQKPSRDICQRGTSLTIQCQVDSQVTMMFWYRQQPGQSLTLIATANQGSEATYESGFVIDKFPISRPNLTFSTLTVSNMSPEDSSIYLCSGGDRADTIYFGEGSWLTVV.